This T cell receptor beta chain emerged from a study of cytomegalovirus exposure and HLA in healthy donors. 13 Jbeta primers and 60 Vbeta primers were used for the PCR. The method was immunoSEQ multiplex PCR; TCRdb's version includes in-frame clones alone and lacks a portion of them. This table has 150,000 or so clones, about three quarters appearing once. This clone was detected only a few times. What it recognizes is unknown. Study-wide points: TCR beta V- and J-gene trimming was later associated with a missense DCLRE1C variant. In a later analysis, DRB1 alleles had the most associated TCRs; HLA-C alleles the fewest.

Trimming left V 2 bases short and J 5 bases short, with 13 bases between. CDR3 length: 15 amino acids. Germline CDR1 and CDR2: MNHNS and SASEGT. The receptor was isolated from a man in his forties in good health and CMV-seropositive. V and J are TRBV6-1 and TRBJ2-4, with D possibly being TRBD2 (5 bases). Sequencing used PBMCs. The CDR3 loop reads CASSESVGEENIQYF. For the CDR3, the DNA is TGTGCCAGCAGTGAAAGCGTGGGAGAGGAAAACATTCAGTACTTC.